The clone carrying this T cell receptor (beta chain) was counted only a few times. Its antigen is as yet unknown. Relative to the germline gene, one junction end is altered; a read error may explain this. This sample is drawn from a study of spatial heterogeneity in lung cancer. For the study at large: Across tumor regions, counts of TCR transcripts showed a strong correlation with a T cell module score derived from matched bulk RNA-seq. Study-level points and caveats: Intratumoral expanded alpha and beta TCR counts were found to track tumor mutation counts.

Described time point: sample taken at primary tumor resection. This CDR3 is 13 amino acids long. CDR1 SGHDT and CDR2 YYEEEE come from the germline V gene. TCRdb passed the 5' RACE reads through MiXCR, listing each CDR3 protein once. The sample records about 6,900 distinct CDR3 sequences, around 3% being singletons. The chain recombines TRBV5-6 with TRBJ1-2; D remains unclear. The sample was lung tumor tissue, taken at surgery. The clonotype was recovered from a male donor with early-stage non-small cell lung cancer. The CDR3 coding sequence is TGTGCCAGCAGTCCAGACGGCGGCTATGGCGACACCTTC. Translated: CASSPDGGYGDTF.